This TCR beta chain comes out of a study of monozygotic twins with inflammatory bowel disease. Per individual sample, eight separate reactions were used to make cDNA. UMIs that included a 6-nucleotide sample barcode were added by template switching, which took place during cDNA synthesis. TCRdb re-called the 5' RACE reads and catalogs CDR3 proteins one per entry, DNA excluded. The sample data list some 450,000 distinct CDR3 sequences. Germline V lookup: CDR1 PRHDT, CDR2 FYEKMQ (reference sequence). The CDR3 covers 13 residues. The specimen was blood. This receptor was obtained from a human donor with ulcerative colitis or Crohn's disease, or a healthy co-twin of an affected twin (not recorded which). The chain links TRBV13 to TRBJ2-5; TCRdb picks TRBD2, but there is no DNA to check that call. The CDR3 region is CASSLERIKVQYF.